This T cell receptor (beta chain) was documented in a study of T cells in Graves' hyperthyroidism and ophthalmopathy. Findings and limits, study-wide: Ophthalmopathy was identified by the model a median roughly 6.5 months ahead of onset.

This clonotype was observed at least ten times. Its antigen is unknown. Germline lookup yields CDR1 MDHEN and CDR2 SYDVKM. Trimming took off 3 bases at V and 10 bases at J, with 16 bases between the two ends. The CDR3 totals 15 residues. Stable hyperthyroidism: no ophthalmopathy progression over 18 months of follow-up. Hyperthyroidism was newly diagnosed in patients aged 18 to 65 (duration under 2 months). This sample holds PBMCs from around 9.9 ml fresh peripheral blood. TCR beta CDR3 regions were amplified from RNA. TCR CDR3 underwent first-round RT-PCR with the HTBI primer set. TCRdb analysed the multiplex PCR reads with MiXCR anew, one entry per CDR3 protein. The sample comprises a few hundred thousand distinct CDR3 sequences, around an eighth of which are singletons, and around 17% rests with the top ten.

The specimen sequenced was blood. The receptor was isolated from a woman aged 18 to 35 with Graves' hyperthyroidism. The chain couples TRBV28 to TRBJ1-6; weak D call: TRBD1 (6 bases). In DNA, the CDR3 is TGTGCCAGCAGTTTGGGGGGCGATTACTTGTCACCCCTCCACTTT. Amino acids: CASSLGGDYLSPLHF.